These 10 T cell receptor beta chains were sequenced from one sample in a study of CD8 T cells in ankylosing spondylitis. TCRdb re-called the 5' RACE reads through MiXCR, storing one row per CDR3 protein. The table records about 270,000 distinct CDR3 sequences, roughly 32% of them present only once. Sequenced sample: blood, either unsorted or a sorted T cell fraction (not recorded which). Receptor source: a male donor with ankylosing spondylitis or in good health (not recorded which).

There are a few counts of this clonotype. The chain employs TRBV10-3 and TRBJ1-6; D is unclear. Per the germline V gene, CDR1 is ENHRY and CDR2 is SYGVKD. V dropped 6 bases and J dropped 7 bases, with 16 bases sitting between them. The CDR3 covers 15 residues. Here the CDR3 reads CAISGDIGLNSPLHF. In DNA form, the CDR3 reads TGTGCCATCAGCGGAGACATCGGGCTGAATTCACCCCTCCACTTT.

This chain joins TRBV4-2 and TRBJ2-7; D is possibly TRBD1 or TRBD2 (6 bases each). Trimming took 0 bases from V and 0 from J, leaving 12 bases between them. The CDR3 contains 16 residues. Germline assignment: CDR1 LGHNA and CDR2 YNFKEQ. The CDR3 here is CASSQDAGGHSYEQYF. The CDR3 DNA is TGTGCCAGCAGCCAAGATGCCGGGGGCCACTCCTACGAGCAGTACTTC.

This clonotype came up a few times. J is TRBJ1-1 and V is TRBV20-1; D is unresolved. The germline V gene encodes CDR1 DFQATT and CDR2 SNEGSKA (reference sequence). Trimming stripped 0 bases from V and 0 bases from J, with 8 bases between. The CDR3 covers 14 residues. This CDR3 reads CSARDPRMNTEAFF. CDR3 nucleotide sequence: TGCAGTGCTAGAGACCCCCGGATGAACACTGAAGCTTTCTTT.

This clonotype occurred a few times. The rearrangement uses TRBV20-1 and TRBJ2-1; D is perhaps TRBD2 (5 bases). Trimming left V 5 bases short and J 0 bases short, with 14 bases between. The CDR3 covers 15 residues. Germline-derived CDR1 and CDR2 are DFQATT and SNEGSKA (reference sequence). This chain's CDR3 is CSAAMSGSSYNEQFF. CDR3 nucleotide sequence: TGCAGTGCTGCGATGTCGGGAAGCTCCTACAATGAGCAGTTCTTC.

The sample holds a few counts of this clonotype. The rearrangement joins TRBV27 to TRBJ2-3; D is uncertain. This CDR3 has 17 residues. V lost 2 bases and J 8 bases, leaving 23 bases between the germline ends. Germline V gene lookup returns CDR1 MNHEY and CDR2 SMNVEV (reference sequence). CDR3 nucleotide sequence: TGTGCCAGCAGTTTACCTTCCGGTAATGTCTACCCTCGTACGCAGTATTTT. Residues: CASSLPSGNVYPRTQYF.

About this clonotype itself: Sequence at one end of the junction differs from germline and may be a read error. The chain carries TRBV20-1 and TRBJ2-1; perhaps TRBD1 as D (6 bases). CDR3 length: 13 amino acids. Germline V gene sequence: CDR1 DFQATT, CDR2 SNEGSKA (reference sequence). The CDR3 region has the DNA TGCAGTGCTAGGACCTACCAGGGGAATGAGCAGCTCTTC. Residues: CSARTYQGNEQLF.

This clonotype was detected once. The chain employs TRBV28 and TRBJ2-7, with TRBD1 as a possible D gene (6 bases). CDR1 and CDR2 (germline): MDHEN, SYDVKM. Trimming removed 3 bases from V and 0 bases from J, with 24 bases in between. The CDR3 extends over 19 amino acids. As DNA, the CDR3 is TGTGCCAGCAGTTTCTTAGGGATGCCCACAGGGCCTAGCTCCTACGAGCAGTACTTC. It encodes CASSFLGMPTGPSSYEQYF.

The sample holds many counts of this clonotype. The chain has TRBV20-1 and TRBJ1-6; D not resolved. Germline V CDR1 and CDR2: DFQATT, SNEGSKA (reference sequence). CDR3 length: 15 residues. The V end lost 4 bases, the J end lost 2 bases, and 12 bases lay between the germline ends. The CDR3 reads CSATAKGTYNSPLHF. The CDR3 nucleotides are TGCAGTGCTACCGCCAAGGGCACCTATAATTCACCCCTCCACTTT.

The chain uses TRBV10-3 and TRBJ2-5; no clear D. The CDR3 covers 15 residues. Per the germline V gene, CDR1 is ENHRY and CDR2 is SYGVKD. Trimming pared 3 bases from V and 2 bases from J, leaving 13 bases between. The CDR3 spells CAISEGQKRQETQYF. CDR3 nucleotides: TGTGCCATCAGTGAAGGGCAGAAAAGACAAGAGACCCAGTACTTC.

The rearrangement links TRBV3-1 to TRBJ1-1; D gene unclear. CDR1 and CDR2 (germline): LGHDT, YNNKEL (reference sequence). The CDR3 sequence is 12 residues long. V shed 4 bases and J shed 5 bases, with 8 bases lying between them. CDR3 sequence: CASSREGTEAFF. CDR3 DNA: TGTGCCAGCAGCCGGGAAGGTACTGAAGCTTTCTTT.